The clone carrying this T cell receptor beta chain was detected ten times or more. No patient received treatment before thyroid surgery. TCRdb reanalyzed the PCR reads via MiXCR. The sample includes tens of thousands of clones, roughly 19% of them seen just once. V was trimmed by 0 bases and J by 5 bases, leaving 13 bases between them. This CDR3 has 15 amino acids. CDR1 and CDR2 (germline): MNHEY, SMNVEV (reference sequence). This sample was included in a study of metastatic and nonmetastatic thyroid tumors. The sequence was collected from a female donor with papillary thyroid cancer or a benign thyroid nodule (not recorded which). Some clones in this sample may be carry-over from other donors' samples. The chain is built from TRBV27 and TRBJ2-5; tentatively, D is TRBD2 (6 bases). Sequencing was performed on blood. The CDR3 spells CASSLSGTLTETQYF. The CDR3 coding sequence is TGTGCCAGCAGTTTATCCGGGACTCTGACGGAGACCCAGTACTTC.